This T cell receptor beta chain was recovered during a study of OX40 agonist ivuxolimab in advanced cancers. On the study more broadly: Ivuxolimab doses were 0.01, 0.1, 0.3, 1.5, 3 or 10 mg/kg every 2 weeks.

Between the trimmed V and J ends, which lost 6 bases and 12 bases, there was a span of 12 bases. The CDR3 covers 12 residues. Per the germline V gene, CDR1 is MNHNY and CDR2 is SVGAGI (reference sequence). Note on this clone: Its antigen remains unknown.

Some clones are missing from TCRdb's copy, which holds only in-frame ones; the method was immunoSEQ multiplex PCR. The sample has about 61,000 clones; 92% are singletons. Study-wide results and caveats: Normalized T-cell clonal expansion was also low in a subset of nonresponders. Among expanded peripheral T cells, antigen specificity went undetermined. Expanded clones tended on average to be more numerous among CD8+ T cells than CD4+.

This receptor was taken from an adult with an advanced solid tumor such as melanoma, head and neck, liver or kidney cancer. The chain couples TRBV6-6 to TRBJ1-6; D is possibly TRBD1 (5 bases). Sequences were derived from CD4+ or CD8+ T cells sorted from blood, sampled in a trial of the OX40 agonist ivuxolimab. The CDR3 DNA sequence: TGTGCCAGCAGCTCGGAGGGGATACCCCTCCACTTT. As protein: CASSSEGIPLHF.